This T cell receptor beta chain was profiled in a study of T cell repertoires in cytomegalovirus infection. This clonotype showed up just a few times. Its antigen remains unidentified. Using its own MiXCR run on the reads, TCRdb lists one record per CDR3 protein. Counted here are around 530,000 distinct CDR3 sequences, about 15% occurring once; the ten biggest clones make up roughly 25%. The study's findings and limits: There were carriers of CMV plus the relevant HLA, and cumulative public TCR beta family frequency identified them. Clonotype analysis showed dominance of the ex vivo response by HLA-C-restricted CMV-specific TCR beta clonotypes.

The CDR3 contains 18 residues. Trimming took 1 base from V and 2 from J; bases not matched to a gene: 13. Looked up from germline, CDR1 is KGHSH and CDR2 is LQKENI. This rearrangement joins TRBV18 to TRBJ2-5; 7 bases line up with TRBD1. This TCR derives from a human donor in good health (CMV status not recorded). Some clones in this sample may be carry-over from other donors' samples. The sequenced sample was CD8+ T cells from PBMCs. CDR3 in DNA: TGTGCCAGCTCACCACAAAGACAGGGTCGGGGCCATCAAGAGACCCAGTACTTC. Translated: CASSPQRQGRGHQETQYF.